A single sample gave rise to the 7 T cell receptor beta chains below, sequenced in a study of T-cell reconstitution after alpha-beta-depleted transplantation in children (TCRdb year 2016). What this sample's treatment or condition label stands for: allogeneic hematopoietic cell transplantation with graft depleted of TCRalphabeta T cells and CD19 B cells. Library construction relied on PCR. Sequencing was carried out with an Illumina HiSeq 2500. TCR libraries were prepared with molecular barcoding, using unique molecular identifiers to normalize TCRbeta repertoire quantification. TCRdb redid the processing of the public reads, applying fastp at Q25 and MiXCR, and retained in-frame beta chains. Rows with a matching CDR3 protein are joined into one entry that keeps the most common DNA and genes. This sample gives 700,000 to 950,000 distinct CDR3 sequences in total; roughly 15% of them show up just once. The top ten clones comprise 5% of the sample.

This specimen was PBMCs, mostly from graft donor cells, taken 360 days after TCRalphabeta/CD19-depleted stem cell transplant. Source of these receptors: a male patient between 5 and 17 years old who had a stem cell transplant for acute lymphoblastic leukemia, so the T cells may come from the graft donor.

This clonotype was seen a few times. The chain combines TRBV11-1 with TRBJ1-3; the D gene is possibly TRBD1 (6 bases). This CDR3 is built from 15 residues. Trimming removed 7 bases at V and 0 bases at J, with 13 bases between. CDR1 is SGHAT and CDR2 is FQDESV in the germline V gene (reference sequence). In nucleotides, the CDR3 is TGTGCCAGCACTCCCCGGACAGTCTCTGGAAACACCATATATTTT. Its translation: CASTPRTVSGNTIYF. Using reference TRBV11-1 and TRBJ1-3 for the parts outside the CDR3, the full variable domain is EAEVAQSPRYKITEKSQAVAFWCDPISGHATLYWYRQILGQGPELLVQFQDESVVDDSQLPKDRFSAERLKGVDSTLKIQPAELGDSAMYLCASTPRTVSGNTIYFGEGSWLTVV.

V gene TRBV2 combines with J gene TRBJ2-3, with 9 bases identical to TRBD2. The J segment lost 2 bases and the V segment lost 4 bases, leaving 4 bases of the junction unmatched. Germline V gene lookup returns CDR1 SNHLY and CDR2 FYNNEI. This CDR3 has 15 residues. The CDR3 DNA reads TGTGCCAGCAGTGTAGCGGGAGAACCCACAGATACGCAGTATTTT. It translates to CASSVAGEPTDTQYF.

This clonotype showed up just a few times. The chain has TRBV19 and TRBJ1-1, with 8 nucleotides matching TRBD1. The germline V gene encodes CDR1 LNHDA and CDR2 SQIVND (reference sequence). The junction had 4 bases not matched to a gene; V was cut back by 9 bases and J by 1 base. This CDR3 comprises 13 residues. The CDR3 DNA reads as TGTGCCAGCCAGGACAGGGCGAACACTGAAGCTTTCTTT. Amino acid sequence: CASQDRANTEAFF.

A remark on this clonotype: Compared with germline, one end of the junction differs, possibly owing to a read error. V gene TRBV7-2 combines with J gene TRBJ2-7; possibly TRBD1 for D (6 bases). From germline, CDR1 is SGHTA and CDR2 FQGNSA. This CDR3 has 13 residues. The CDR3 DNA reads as TGTGTCAGCAGCTTACAGGGCTCCTACGAGCAGTACTTC. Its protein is CVSSLQGSYEQYF.

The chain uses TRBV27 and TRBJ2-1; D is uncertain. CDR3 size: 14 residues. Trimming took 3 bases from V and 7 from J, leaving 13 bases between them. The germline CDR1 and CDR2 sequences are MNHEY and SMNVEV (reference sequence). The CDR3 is CASSFGQSRNEQFF. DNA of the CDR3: TGTGCCAGCAGTTTCGGGCAATCACGTAATGAGCAGTTCTTC.

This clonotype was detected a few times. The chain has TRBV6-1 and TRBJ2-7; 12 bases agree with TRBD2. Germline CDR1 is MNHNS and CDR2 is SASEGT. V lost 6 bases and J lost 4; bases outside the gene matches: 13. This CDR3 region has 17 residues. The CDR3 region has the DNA TGTGCCAGCAGCCGCCCTCCGACTAGCGGGAGAGGGTACGAGCAGTACTTC. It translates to CASSRPPTSGRGYEQYF.

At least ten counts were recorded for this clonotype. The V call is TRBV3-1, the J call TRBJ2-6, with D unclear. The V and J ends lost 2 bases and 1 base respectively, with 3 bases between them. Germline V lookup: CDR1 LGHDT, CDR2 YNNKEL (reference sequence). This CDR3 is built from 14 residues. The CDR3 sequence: CASSQISGANVLTF. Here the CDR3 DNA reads TGTGCCAGCAGCCAAATTTCTGGGGCCAACGTCCTGACTTTC.